Listed here are 21 T cell receptor beta chains from one sample, sequenced in a study of blood T cells in healthy people across ages. Next came a second PCR, run for roughly 6 to 11 cycles, which used a sample-barcoded 5' primer along with a J-beta primer mix. MiXCR was run by TCRdb on the 5' RACE reads, yielding one entry per CDR3 protein. The sample contains 630,000 or so distinct CDR3 sequences, about 30% of which appear only once. The sample comprised blood. These receptors were obtained from a woman of 80 years or more in good health.

This clonotype turned up a few times. At one boundary the junction diverges from the germline segment, which might be a read error. The chain is built from TRBV7-6 and TRBJ2-3; TRBD2 is a possible D gene (5 bases). Germline V gives CDR1 SGHVS, CDR2 FNYEAQ. There are 15 residues in the CDR3. Here the CDR3 DNA reads TGTGCCAGCAGCTTACGGCTAGCTCGCACAGATGCGCAGTATTTT. It is translated as CASSLRLARTDAQYF.

The chain is built from TRBV13 and TRBJ1-1; D possibly corresponds to TRBD1 (6 bases). CDR3 length: 15 amino acids. The ends were cut back, 6 bases at V and 4 bases at J, with 18 bases in the middle. Germline CDR1 PRHDT, CDR2 FYEKMQ (reference sequence). The CDR3 loop is CASSYRDNGGTEAFF. The CDR3 DNA reads as TGTGCCAGCAGTTACCGGGACAATGGGGGCACTGAAGCTTTCTTT.

The gene calls are TRBV28 and TRBJ2-7; the D gene is possibly TRBD1 (6 bases). The V and J ends lost 5 bases and 6 bases respectively, with 20 bases between them. CDR1 MDHEN and CDR2 SYDVKM come from the germline V gene. The CDR3 is made up of 15 amino acids. CDR3 DNA: TGTGCCAGCAGTCCGCACCGTTCGACAGGTCCCGAGCAGTACTTC. Protein: CASSPHRSTGPEQYF.

This clonotype was seen ten or more times. The chain links TRBV29-1 to TRBJ2-7; 8 nucleotides align to TRBD1. V lost 7 bases to trimming and J lost 2 bases; unmatched junction nucleotides: 4. Germline lookup yields CDR1 SQVTM and CDR2 ANQGSEA. The CDR3 totals 12 residues. The CDR3 bases are TGCAGCGCTCGACAGGGGACCTACGAGCAGTACTTC. It translates to CSARQGTYEQYF.

The chain has TRBV7-9 and TRBJ2-3; TRBD2 agrees at 13 bases. The CDR3 has 16 amino acids. V shed 5 bases and J 3 bases; nucleotides not matched to a gene: 5. CDR1 is SEHNR, CDR2 FQNEAQ, per germline (reference sequence). CDR3 in DNA: TGTGCCAGCAGCCCCTGGGGACTAGCGGGAACAGATACGCAGTATTTT. Protein: CASSPWGLAGTDTQYF. The full variable domain, with the rest looked up from reference TRBV7-9 and TRBJ2-3, is DTGVSQNPRHKITKRGQNVTFRCDPISEHNRLYWYRQTLGQGPEFLTYFQNEAQLEKSRLLSDRFSAERPKGSFSTLEIQRTEQGDSAMYLCASSPWGLAGTDTQYFGPGTRLTVL.

This clonotype was counted ten times or more. For the CDR3, the DNA is TGTGCCAGCAGTGATCCCCTCTCTAGCACAGATACGCAGTATTTT. Translating it yields CASSDPLSSTDTQYF. J is TRBJ2-3 and V is TRBV25-1; no reliable D call. CDR1 MGHDK and CDR2 SYGVNS come from the germline V gene. The V end was cut by 3 bases, the J end by 0 bases, with 10 bases between. This CDR3 spans 15 amino acids.

Comments on this clonotype: Since a much larger clone is just one base distant, this may be a read error. In DNA form, the CDR3 reads TGTGCCAGCAGCGAACAGGGACGGAGGGGCGAGCAGTACTTC. Translating gives CASSEQGRRGEQYF. This chain joins TRBV7-6 and TRBJ2-7; D assignment may be TRBD1 or TRBD2 (6 bases each). Trimming pared 5 bases from V and 6 bases from J, leaving 17 bases between. The CDR3 extends over 14 amino acids. Germline assignment: CDR1 SGHVS and CDR2 FNYEAQ.

At least ten counts were recorded for this clonotype. The gene calls are TRBV20-1 and TRBJ2-1, with no clear D. CDR1 and CDR2 (germline): DFQATT, SNEGSKA (reference sequence). CDR3 length equals 12 residues. The V gene lost 7 bases and the J gene lost 7 bases, with 14 bases spanning the gap. CDR3 DNA: TGCAGTGGGGCTCGGGTAGGAAATGAGCAGTTCTTC. Translated, it gives CSGARVGNEQFF.

In the case of this clonotype: Since a much larger clone is just one base distant, this may be a read error. V is TRBV15 and J is TRBJ2-5; tentatively, D is TRBD1 (7 bases). The CDR3 consists of 16 residues. Germline V gene sequence: CDR1 LNHNV, CDR2 YYDKDF (reference sequence). V lost 5 bases and J lost 11, with 27 bases in between. The CDR3 DNA sequence: TGTGCCACCAGCTTAACGACAGGAGGAGGGGGCAATGAGCAGTACTTC. Protein: CATSLTTGGGGNEQYF.

This clonotype was seen many times. The chain couples TRBV12-3 or TRBV12-4 to TRBJ2-2, with 8 bases that match TRBD2. There are 16 residues in the CDR3. With V trimmed by 5 bases and J by 6 bases, 11 bases remained unmatched. Here the CDR3 DNA reads TGTGCCAGCAGTCCCCTGACTAGCGTCACGGCCGGGGAGCTGTTTTTT. It translates to CASSPLTSVTAGELFF.

Note on this clonotype: At one end, the junction sequence differs from germline, possibly due to a read error. The CDR3 spells CASSLKGGRWATDTRYF. The CDR3 region has the DNA TGTGCCAGCAGCTTGAAGGGGGGCCGATGGGCCACAGATACGCGGTATTTT. The chain uses TRBV5-4 and TRBJ2-3; D is possibly TRBD1 or TRBD2 (6 bases each). Germline CDR1 and CDR2: SGHNT and YYREEE (reference sequence). The CDR3 contains 17 residues.

This clonotype occurred many times. This may be a read error, as it is one base from a much larger clone. The chain joins TRBV6-2 or TRBV6-3 to TRBJ2-6; possibly TRBD1 for D (6 bases). CDR1 is MNHEY and CDR2 is SVGEGT in the germline V gene. This CDR3 spans 15 amino acids. CDR3 in DNA: TGTGCCAGCGGACCATACAGGGTTGGGGCCAACGTCCGGACTTTC. This sequence encodes CASGPYRVGANVRTF.

As for this clonotype: This may be a read error, as it is one base from a much larger clone. The J gene is TRBJ2-3, the V gene TRBV14; no firm D call. V lost 4 bases, J lost 4 bases, and 9 bases lay in between. Germline-derived CDR1 and CDR2 are SGHDN and FVKESK. There are 13 residues in the CDR3. CDR3 sequence reads: CASSPWVADTQYF. The CDR3 nucleotides read TGTGCCAGCAGCCCCTGGGTAGCAGATACGCAGTATTTT.

At least ten counts were recorded for this clonotype. The J gene is TRBJ2-1, the V gene TRBV6-1; D remains ambiguous. Germline assignment: CDR1 MNHNS and CDR2 SASEGT. The germline V and J ends were trimmed by 4 bases and 2 bases, with 3 bases remaining between them. The CDR3 has 12 amino acids. CDR3 coding DNA: TGTGCCAGCAGTGTCACCTACAATGAGCAGTTCTTC. This gives the protein CASSVTYNEQFF.

The gene calls are TRBV9 and TRBJ1-6; D is undetermined. V dropped 1 base and J dropped 7 bases, with 9 bases sitting between them. The CDR3 length is 14 residues. The germline gives CDR1 SGDLS, CDR2 YYNGEE. Here the CDR3 DNA reads TGTGCCAGCAGCGTAACGCAGGAAAATTCACCCCTCCACTTT. This sequence encodes CASSVTQENSPLHF.

The chain couples TRBV9 to TRBJ2-2, with TRBD1 matching 10 bases. Germline trimming cut 4 bases from V and 5 bases from J; bases unmatched to any gene: 11. The CDR3 is 17 residues long. CDR1 SGDLS and CDR2 YYNGEE come from the germline V gene. CDR3 sequence: CASSPSMGTGATGELFF. For the CDR3, the DNA is TGTGCCAGCAGCCCATCTATGGGGACAGGGGCAACCGGGGAGCTGTTTTTT.

The chain carries TRBV19 and TRBJ2-7; D uncertain. In germline, CDR1 is LNHDA, CDR2 SQIVND (reference sequence). Trimming left V 3 bases short and J 3 bases short, with 12 bases between. The CDR3 totals 14 residues. The CDR3 spells CASSIIAGLYEQYF. CDR3 DNA: TGTGCCAGTAGTATCATAGCCGGGCTCTACGAGCAGTACTTC.

This clonotype was counted ten times or more. The chain is built from TRBV30 and TRBJ2-7; D is possibly TRBD1 or TRBD2 (5 bases each). Germline CDR1 GTSNPN, CDR2 SVGIG (reference sequence). V was pared by 0 bases and J by 1 base, with 10 bases between. The CDR3 runs to 14 residues. CDR3 loop: CAWSVGTGSYEQYF. The CDR3 coding sequence is TGTGCCTGGAGTGTTGGGACGGGTTCCTACGAGCAGTACTTC.

As regards this clonotype: A single base separates this from a much larger clone, so it may be a read error. The chain employs TRBV12-3 or TRBV12-4 and TRBJ2-3, with TRBD2 identical over 10 bases. V trimming: 7 bases; J trimming: 1 base; junction bases outside the gene matches: 14. CDR3 length: 18 residues. CDR3 coding DNA: TGTGCCAGCAATTCTAAATTGAGAGCGGGGGGGCGCACAGATACGCAGTATTTT. This translates into CASNSKLRAGGRTDTQYF.

This clonotype was observed at least ten times. The CDR3 coding sequence is TGTGCCAGCAGCCCCGACAGGAGCTCCTACAATGAGCAGTTCTTC. Protein product: CASSPDRSSYNEQFF. This chain uses TRBV19 with TRBJ2-1; D possibly corresponds to TRBD1 (6 bases). The V gene lost 9 bases and the J gene lost 0 bases, with 15 bases spanning the gap. Germline V gives CDR1 LNHDA, CDR2 SQIVND (reference sequence). This CDR3 comprises 15 residues.

As regards this clonotype: A much larger clone sits a single nucleotide away, making a read error possible. J is TRBJ1-2 and V is TRBV4-3; D remains ambiguous. The V and J ends lost 4 bases and 2 bases respectively, with 14 bases between them. This CDR3 has 15 residues. CDR1 is LGHNA, CDR2 YSLEER, per germline. The CDR3 bases are TGCGCCAGCAGCCCTGGCGGTAGGAACAACTATGGCTACACCTTC. It encodes CASSPGGRNNYGYTF.